This T cell receptor (beta chain) was sequenced in a study of Ad26.COV2.S vaccination and SARS-CoV-2 variants. Germline CDR1 SGHTA, CDR2 FQGNSA. Trimming removed 3 bases at V and 0 bases at J, with 17 bases between. There are 17 residues in the CDR3. Some clones are missing from TCRdb's copy, which holds only in-frame ones; the method was immunoSEQ multiplex PCR. The sample contains some 420,000 clones, roughly 90% of which appear only once. Treatment given: 15 to 20 received Ad26.COV2.S at low or high dose, single or two shots; about 5 received placebo; per-sample allocation not given. Sampling occurred on day 63 after the first vaccine or placebo injection.

The sequencing here drew on peripheral blood, taken in a trial of Ad26.COV2.S vaccine versus placebo. This chain links TRBV7-2 with TRBJ1-2; possible D gene TRBD1, 6 bases. The TCR was taken from a person aged 18 to 65 who received the Ad26.COV2.S COVID-19 vaccine or a placebo. The CDR3 loop reads CASSFSTGAPPNYGYTF. CDR3 coding DNA: TGTGCCAGCAGCTTTTCGACAGGCGCACCCCCTAACTATGGCTACACCTTC.